One and the same sample provided the 27 T cell receptor beta chains below, sequenced in a study of cytomegalovirus exposure and HLA in healthy donors. Sequencing used immunoSEQ multiplex PCR; TCRdb keeps in-frame clones, though not all of them. This sample has 150,000 or so clones, with 85% to 90% found just once. Sequenced material: PBMCs. The receptors shown here come from a woman aged 25 to 39 in good health and CMV-seropositive.

The V call is TRBV19, the J call TRBJ1-1; 10 bases line up with TRBD1. With V trimmed by 7 bases and J by 4 bases, 6 bases remained unmatched. The CDR3 loop spans 14 amino acids. The germline V gene has CDR1 LNHDA and CDR2 SQIVND (reference sequence). In nucleotides, the CDR3 is TGTGCCAGTACTGGACAGGGGGGCGGCACTGAAGCTTTCTTT. Protein: CASTGQGGGTEAFF.

This clone came up once. V usage is TRBV10-3 and J usage is TRBJ2-7; D is uncertain. Deletions cut 8 bases from V and 2 bases from J, with 16 bases between. The CDR3 length is 14 residues. The germline V gene has CDR1 ENHRY and CDR2 SYGVKD. CDR3 in amino acids: CAIGAGSPPYEQYF. The DNA for the CDR3 is TGTGCCATCGGAGCCGGGTCCCCTCCCTACGAGCAGTACTTC.

The genes are TRBV28 and TRBJ1-1, with D possibly TRBD1 on 5 matching bases. V lost 6 bases, J lost 6 bases, and 17 bases lay in between. The CDR3 consists of 14 residues. CDR1 MDHEN and CDR2 SYDVKM come from the germline V gene. The CDR3: CASSPPRAMAEAFF. The CDR3 bases are TGTGCCAGCAGCCCGCCCAGGGCTATGGCTGAAGCTTTCTTT. The full variable domain, in which reference TRBV28 and TRBJ1-1 provide the parts outside the CDR3, is DVKVTQSSRYLVKRTGEKVFLECVQDMDHENMFWYRQDPGLGLRLIYFSYDVKMKEKGDIPEGYSVSREKKERFSLILESASTNQTSMYLCASSPPRAMAEAFFGQGTRLTVV.

V gene TRBV6-1 combines with J gene TRBJ2-1, with D tentatively TRBD2 (5 bases). The germline V gene has CDR1 MNHNS and CDR2 SASEGT. Trimming shortened V by 4 bases and J by 4 bases, and 14 bases separated the two germline ends. This CDR3 spans 15 amino acids. The CDR3 DNA is TGTGCCAGCAGTGTTCGGACTCCCGATTACAATGAGCAGTTCTTC. Protein product: CASSVRTPDYNEQFF.

V usage is TRBV7-8 and J usage is TRBJ1-2; the D is unclear. V lost 2 bases to trimming and J lost 5 bases, with 6 bases between them. This CDR3 region has 12 residues. Germline values: CDR1 SGHVS, CDR2 FQNEAQ. The CDR3: CASSLSGYGYTF. The CDR3 nucleotides are TGTGCCAGCAGCTTATCAGGATATGGCTACACCTTC. Variable domain in full (rest from reference TRBV7-8 and TRBJ1-2): GAGVSQSPRYKVAKRGQDVALRCDPISGHVSLFWYQQALGQGPEFLTYFQNEAQLDKSGLPSDRFFAERPEGSVSTLKIQRTQQEDSAVYLCASSLSGYGYTFGSGTRLTVV.

The chain recombines TRBV29-1 with TRBJ2-2, with D maybe TRBD2 (6 bases). CDR1 and CDR2 from the germline V gene are SQVTM and ANQGSEA. Trimming removed 4 bases at V and 3 bases at J, with 12 bases between. The CDR3 has 14 amino acids. The CDR3 DNA is TGCAGCGTTGGTCCCGGGGGAGACACCGGGGAGCTGTTTTTT. Its translation is CSVGPGGDTGELFF.

V usage is TRBV20-1 and J usage is TRBJ1-1; no clear D gene. The CDR3 covers 10 residues. CDR1 and CDR2 from the germline V gene are DFQATT and SNEGSKA (reference sequence). V lost 7 bases and J lost 6, with 9 bases in between. The CDR3 DNA sequence: TGCAGTGTCAGTGGCCCTGAAGCTTTCTTT. Translation gives CSVSGPEAFF.

The chain uses TRBV6-1 and TRBJ2-7; D is possibly TRBD1 (5 bases). The CDR3 length is 16 residues. Germline CDR1 and CDR2: MNHNS and SASEGT. Between the trimmed V and J ends, which lost 2 bases and 2 bases, there was a span of 16 bases. The CDR3 sequence: CASSEPPGPTPYEQYF. For the CDR3, the DNA is TGTGCCAGCAGTGAACCTCCAGGGCCAACGCCCTACGAGCAGTACTTC.

The chain carries TRBV5-1 and TRBJ2-3; D is perhaps TRBD2 (7 bases). V lost 4 bases and J lost 2, with 14 bases in between. The CDR3 loop spans 15 amino acids. Germline V gene lookup returns CDR1 SGHRS and CDR2 YFSETQ. CDR3 loop: CASSRIGGATDTQYF. The CDR3 DNA is TGCGCCAGCAGCCGAATTGGGGGGGCCACAGATACGCAGTATTTT.

The gene calls are TRBV6-4 and TRBJ1-4, with D possibly being TRBD1 (6 bases). Germline CDR1 and CDR2: MRHNA and SNTAGT. The ends were cut back, 5 bases at V and 8 bases at J, with 15 bases in the middle. This CDR3 is built from 14 residues. The CDR3 DNA reads TGTGCCAGCAGTCACCTAAAGGGACAAGAAAAACTGTTTTTT. Its translation: CASSHLKGQEKLFF.

The chain uses TRBV5-4 and TRBJ2-2; 9 bases fit TRBD1. V trimming: 4 bases; J trimming: 2 bases; junction bases outside the gene matches: 6. CDR1 and CDR2 from the germline V gene are SGHNT and YYREEE (reference sequence). This CDR3 contains 16 residues. Here the CDR3 DNA reads TGTGCCAGCAGCACACAGGGGGCGTTTAACACCGGGGAGCTGTTTTTT. The encoded protein is CASSTQGAFNTGELFF.

The J gene is TRBJ2-1, the V gene TRBV7-2; 7 bases line up with TRBD1. This CDR3 has 12 amino acids. Germline trimming cut 5 bases from V and 9 bases from J; bases unmatched to any gene: 4. The V gene's germline CDR1 is SGHTA and CDR2 FQGNSA. CDR3: CASSPYRGEQFF. CDR3 sequence (DNA): TGTGCCAGCAGCCCTTACAGGGGTGAGCAGTTCTTC.

CDR3: CASSQTTNEKLFF. In DNA, the CDR3 is TGTGCCAGCAGTCAAACAACTAATGAAAAACTGTTTTTT. J is TRBJ1-4 and V is TRBV27; no clear D gene. Germline CDR1 and CDR2: MNHEY and SMNVEV (reference sequence). The ends were cut back, 5 bases at V and 0 bases at J, with 4 bases in the middle. The CDR3 is 13 amino acids.

Only one count was recorded for this clone. This chain connects TRBV5-1 to TRBJ2-7, with TRBD1 matching over 9 bases. The CDR3 is 18 residues long. Germline V lookup: CDR1 SGHRS, CDR2 YFSETQ. Germline trimming cut 0 bases from V and 2 bases from J; bases unmatched to any gene: 12. CDR3 region: CASSLGPGQGFLAYEQYF. The DNA for the CDR3 is TGCGCCAGCAGCTTGGGGCCGGGACAGGGATTTTTAGCCTACGAGCAGTACTTC. Using reference TRBV5-1 and TRBJ2-7 for the parts outside the CDR3, the full variable domain is KAGVTQTPRYLIKTRGQQVTLSCSPISGHRSVSWYQQTPGQGLQFLFEYFSETQRNKGNFPGRFSGRQFSNSRSEMNVSTLELGDSALYLCASSLGPGQGFLAYEQYFGPGTRLTVT.

Only a few counts were recorded for this clone. The J gene is TRBJ1-5, the V gene TRBV10-3, with a weak D call TRBD1 (5 bases). Deletions cut 3 bases from V and 7 bases from J, with 10 bases between. The CDR3 runs to 13 residues. Germline V CDR1 and CDR2: ENHRY, SYGVKD. The CDR3 nucleotides are TGTGCCATCAGTGAAGGGGAAAACCAGCCCCAGCATTTT. The encoded protein is CAISEGENQPQHF.

V gene TRBV11-2 combines with J gene TRBJ2-7; 7 nucleotides match TRBD1. CDR1 is SGHAT, CDR2 FQNNGV, per germline. The CDR3 is made up of 17 amino acids. Trimming removed 5 bases from V and 2 bases from J; junction bases left unmatched: 15. The CDR3 is CASSPAYEGAPTYEQYF. The CDR3 DNA follows: TGTGCCAGCAGCCCAGCTTATGAGGGGGCGCCCACCTACGAGCAGTACTTC.

This clone was seen a single time. The rearrangement joins TRBV7-8 to TRBJ1-2, with D unresolved. V was cut by 5 bases and J by 4 bases, with 17 bases left in between. This CDR3 spans 15 amino acids. Germline V gene sequence: CDR1 SGHVS, CDR2 FQNEAQ. The CDR3 DNA reads TGTGCCAGCAGCCTCGAACGGGAGCGACCCTATGGCTACACCTTC. Protein product: CASSLERERPYGYTF.

The chain is built from TRBV18 and TRBJ2-7; a weak D match, TRBD1 (6 bases). CDR3 size: 14 residues. Germline assignment: CDR1 KGHSH and CDR2 LQKENI. Trimming stripped 3 bases from V and 7 bases from J, with 16 bases between. Here the CDR3 DNA reads TGTGCCAGCTCACCGGACAGCCGAGTGGGAGAGCAGTACTTC. This gives the protein CASSPDSRVGEQYF.

The rearrangement joins TRBV25-1 to TRBJ2-2; no reliable D call. CDR3 length equals 12 residues. From germline, CDR1 is MGHDK and CDR2 SYGVNS. V lost 8 bases, J lost 7 bases, and 11 bases lay in between. This CDR3 reads CASLSGRGELFF. CDR3 DNA sequence: TGTGCCAGCCTCTCTGGGCGCGGGGAGCTGTTTTTT.

V gene TRBV27 combines with J gene TRBJ1-1, with 8 bases fitting TRBD1. The V gene end was trimmed by 0 bases and the J gene end by 10 bases; junction bases not matched to a gene: 7. The CDR3 runs 14 residues. The germline V gene encodes CDR1 MNHEY and CDR2 SMNVEV (reference sequence). This CDR3 reads CASSLSGRGPRAFF. The CDR3 region has the DNA TGTGCCAGCAGTTTATCGGGCAGGGGGCCGAGAGCTTTCTTT.

The rearrangement links TRBV5-4 to TRBJ2-7; D possibly corresponds to TRBD1 (5 bases). V lost 1 base, J lost 5 bases, and 10 bases lay in between. The CDR3 covers 13 residues. CDR1 and CDR2 (germline): SGHNT, YYREEE (reference sequence). CDR3 sequence: CASSLSRAHEQYF. CDR3 sequence (DNA): TGTGCCAGCAGCTTGTCCAGGGCCCACGAGCAGTACTTC.

The rearrangement joins TRBV5-6 to TRBJ2-2; tentative D call: TRBD1 (6 bases). CDR1 SGHDT and CDR2 YYEEEE come from the germline V gene. V was clipped by 4 bases and J by 4 bases, with 20 bases between them. CDR3 length: 17 residues. The DNA for the CDR3 is TGTGCCAGCAGCCGTCCCAGCTACCAGGGGAGCACCGGGGAGCTGTTTTTT. Translated: CASSRPSYQGSTGELFF.

The chain employs TRBV6-6 and TRBJ1-2, with a tentative D call TRBD1 (6 bases). This CDR3 has 14 amino acids. The V gene's germline CDR1 is MNHNY and CDR2 SVGAGI (reference sequence). Trimming removed 5 bases at V and 4 bases at J, with 14 bases between. The CDR3 nucleotides are TGTGCCAGCAGTAGTTCGGACAGCCCCTATGGCTACACCTTC. Its translation: CASSSSDSPYGYTF.

The chain recombines TRBV27 with TRBJ2-1, with 8 bases identical to TRBD1. The germline V gene encodes CDR1 MNHEY and CDR2 SMNVEV (reference sequence). This CDR3 region has 15 residues. Trimming removed 3 bases from V and 6 bases from J; junction bases left unmatched: 7. CDR3 sequence: CASSLRQGAGNEQFF. CDR3 in DNA: TGTGCCAGCAGTTTGAGGCAGGGGGCAGGCAATGAGCAGTTCTTC.

This chain uses TRBV28 with TRBJ2-1; D is perhaps TRBD2 (6 bases). CDR3 size: 16 residues. Germline values: CDR1 MDHEN, CDR2 SYDVKM. V was cut by 5 bases and J by 2 bases, with 16 bases left in between. DNA for the CDR3: TGTGCCAGCAGTCCAGCCGGGACTCCAACCTACAATGAGCAGTTCTTC. The encoded protein is CASSPAGTPTYNEQFF.

This clone was observed a handful of times. The chain employs TRBV7-9 and TRBJ2-7; the match to TRBD1 covers 10 bases. CDR3 size: 14 residues. The germline CDR1 and CDR2 sequences are SEHNR and FQNEAQ (reference sequence). Trimming removed 6 bases from V and 5 bases from J; junction bases left unmatched: 7. CDR3 nucleotide sequence: TGTGCCAGCAGACGGAGCGACAGGGGGCACGAGCAGTACTTC. As protein: CASRRSDRGHEQYF. The full variable domain, rest sourced from reference TRBV7-9 and TRBJ2-7, is DTGVSQNPRHKITKRGQNVTFRCDPISEHNRLYWYRQTLGQGPEFLTYFQNEAQLEKSRLLSDRFSAERPKGSFSTLEIQRTEQGDSAMYLCASRRSDRGHEQYFGPGTRLTVT.

CDR3 region: CASSMGGNEQFF. The CDR3 nucleotides read TGTGCCAGCAGCATGGGGGGTAATGAGCAGTTCTTC. The chain links TRBV25-1 to TRBJ2-1; perhaps TRBD2 as D (6 bases). Per the germline V gene, CDR1 is MGHDK and CDR2 is SYGVNS. The CDR3 consists of 12 residues. Deletions cut 6 bases from V and 7 bases from J, with 10 bases between.